The clone carrying this TCR beta chain came up a few times. The antigen remains unidentified. This entry comes from a study of T cell repertoires in cytomegalovirus infection. Study-level information: CMV epitopes that were recently identified and HLA-C-restricted were used alongside well-studied HLA-B-restricted ones. It can be stated that public TCR beta signatures indicated CMV infection as well as a matching HLA type.

This CDR3 is 15 amino acids long. Germline V lookup: CDR1 LNHNV, CDR2 YYDKDF (reference sequence). V shed 1 base, J shed 6 bases, and the junction held 6 bases outside the gene matches. Study-wide points: Dominant in the ex vivo response were TCR beta clonotypes restricted by HLA-C and specific for CMV.

TCRdb redid the calling of the reads with MiXCR, one entry per CDR3 protein. The sample has 340,000 or so distinct CDR3 sequences, roughly 25% seen once. The V gene is TRBV15, the J gene TRBJ2-3, with 8 bases lining up with TRBD2. The receptor was derived from a human donor in good health (CMV status not recorded). Some clones in this sample may be carry-over from other donors' samples. The sequences come from cultured PBMCs, collected from culture after CMV antigen stimulation. The chain's CDR3 is CATSRGLAGTDTQYF. CDR3 coding DNA: TGTGCCACCAGCAGAGGATTAGCGGGAACTGATACGCAGTATTTT.